This record covers a single T cell receptor (beta chain). This specimen belongs to a study of T cell responses to AZD1222 COVID-19 vaccine. V lost 2 bases and J lost 4, with 17 bases in between. The CDR3 runs to 16 residues. Germline V lookup: CDR1 MDHEN, CDR2 SYDVKM. Method: immunoSEQ multiplex PCR; TCRdb's copy keeps in-frame clones and lacks some. The table includes tens of thousands of clones, around nine tenths detected once. The chain joins TRBV28 to TRBJ1-2; no clear D gene. This receptor was obtained from an adult who received the AZD1222 COVID-19 vaccine. Specimen: peripheral blood, collected 28 days after the second AZD1222 dose. The CDR3 spells CASSLRGTGRTYGYTF. CDR3 sequence (DNA): TGTGCCAGCAGTTTACGTGGAACGGGCAGGACCTATGGCTACACCTTC.